The clone carrying this T cell receptor (beta chain) was counted ten times or more. The entry originates in a study of early T cells in non-severe SARS-CoV-2 infection. TCRdb ran MiXCR on the 5' RACE reads and lists one entry per CDR3 protein. The table includes about 130,000 distinct CDR3 sequences, more than 12% detected once. V lost 2 bases, J lost 6 bases, and 16 bases lay in between. CDR1 SGHNT and CDR2 YYREEE come from the germline V gene (reference sequence). This CDR3 is built from 15 residues. This sequence was found in an adult who was a healthcare worker with PCR-confirmed SARS-CoV-2 infection or an uninfected control (not recorded which). The sequenced material came from whole blood. This chain uses TRBV5-4 with TRBJ2-3; D is possibly TRBD2 (5 bases). This CDR3 reads CASSFGGPNPDTQYF. CDR3 nucleotides: TGTGCCAGCAGCTTCGGAGGACCAAATCCTGATACGCAGTATTTT.